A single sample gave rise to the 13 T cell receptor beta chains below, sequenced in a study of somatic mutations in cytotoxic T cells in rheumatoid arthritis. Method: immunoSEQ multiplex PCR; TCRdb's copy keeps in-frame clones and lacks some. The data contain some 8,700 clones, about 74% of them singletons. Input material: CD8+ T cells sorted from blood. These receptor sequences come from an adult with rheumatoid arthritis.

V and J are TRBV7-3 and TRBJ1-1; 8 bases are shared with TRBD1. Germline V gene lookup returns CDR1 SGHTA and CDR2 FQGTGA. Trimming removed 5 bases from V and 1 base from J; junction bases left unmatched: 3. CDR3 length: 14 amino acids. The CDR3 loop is CASSTTGGNTEAFF. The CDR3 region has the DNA TGTGCCAGCAGCACCACAGGGGGGAACACTGAAGCTTTCTTT.

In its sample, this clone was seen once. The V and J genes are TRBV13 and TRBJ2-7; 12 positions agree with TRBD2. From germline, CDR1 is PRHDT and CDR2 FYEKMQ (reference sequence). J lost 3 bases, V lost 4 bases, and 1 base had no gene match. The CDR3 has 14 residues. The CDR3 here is CASSSSGGGYEQYF. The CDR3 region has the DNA TGTGCCAGCAGCTCTAGCGGGGGGGGCTACGAGCAGTACTTC.

As DNA, the CDR3 is TGTGCCAGCAGCCTCGTGGGGGGGGACGCCGGGGAGCTGTTTTTT. It yields the protein CASSLVGGDAGELFF. J is TRBJ2-2 and V is TRBV7-6, with 7 bases fitting TRBD2. The CDR3 extends over 15 amino acids. J gave up 6 bases and V 5 bases, and 9 bases lay outside the gene matches. Germline V gives CDR1 SGHVS, CDR2 FNYEAQ.

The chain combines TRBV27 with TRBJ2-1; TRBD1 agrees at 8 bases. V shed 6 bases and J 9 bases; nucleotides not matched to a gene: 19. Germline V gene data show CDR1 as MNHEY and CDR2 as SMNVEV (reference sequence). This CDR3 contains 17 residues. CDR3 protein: CASSESGTGVTAPEQFF. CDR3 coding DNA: TGTGCCAGCAGCGAATCCGGGACAGGAGTTACGGCACCTGAGCAGTTCTTC.

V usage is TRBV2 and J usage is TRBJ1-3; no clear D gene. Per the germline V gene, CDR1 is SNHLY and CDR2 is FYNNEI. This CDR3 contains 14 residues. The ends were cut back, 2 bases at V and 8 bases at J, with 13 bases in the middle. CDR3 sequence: CASSEWVERDTIYF. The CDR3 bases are TGTGCCAGCAGTGAATGGGTAGAGAGGGACACCATATATTTT.

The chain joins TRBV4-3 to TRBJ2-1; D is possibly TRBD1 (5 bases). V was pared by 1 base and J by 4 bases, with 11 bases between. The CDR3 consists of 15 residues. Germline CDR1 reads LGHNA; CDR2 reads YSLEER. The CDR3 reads CASSQGQGSYNEQFF. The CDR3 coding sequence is TGCGCCAGCAGCCAAGGGCAGGGATCGTACAATGAGCAGTTCTTC.

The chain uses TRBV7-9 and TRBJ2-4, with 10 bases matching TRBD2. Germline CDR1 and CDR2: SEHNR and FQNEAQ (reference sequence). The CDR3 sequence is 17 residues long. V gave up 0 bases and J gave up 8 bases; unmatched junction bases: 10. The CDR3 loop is CASSLAGSGGPGDIQYF. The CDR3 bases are TGTGCCAGCAGCTTAGCGGGTAGCGGGGGGCCGGGGGACATTCAGTACTTC.

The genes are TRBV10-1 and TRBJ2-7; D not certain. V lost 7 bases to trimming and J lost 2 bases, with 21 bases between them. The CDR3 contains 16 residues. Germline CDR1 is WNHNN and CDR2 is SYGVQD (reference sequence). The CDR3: CASTCCLDGRTYEQYF. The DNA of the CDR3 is TGCGCCAGCACCTGCTGCTTGGACGGACGAACCTACGAGCAGTACTTC.

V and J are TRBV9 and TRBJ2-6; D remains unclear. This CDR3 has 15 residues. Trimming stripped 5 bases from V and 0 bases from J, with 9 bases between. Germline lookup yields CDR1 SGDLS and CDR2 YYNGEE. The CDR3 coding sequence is TGTGCCAGCAGACATCGGTCCTCTGGGGCCAACGTCCTGACTTTC. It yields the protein CASRHRSSGANVLTF.

CDR3 sequence: CASRPQGVGGYTF. The DNA of the CDR3 is TGTGCCAGCAGGCCACAGGGGGTTGGTGGCTACACCTTC. The chain links TRBV7-9 to TRBJ1-2, with 8 bases matching TRBD1. Unmatched junction bases numbered 7, after V lost 6 bases and J lost 7 bases. The CDR3 sequence is 13 residues long. In germline, CDR1 is SEHNR, CDR2 FQNEAQ (reference sequence).

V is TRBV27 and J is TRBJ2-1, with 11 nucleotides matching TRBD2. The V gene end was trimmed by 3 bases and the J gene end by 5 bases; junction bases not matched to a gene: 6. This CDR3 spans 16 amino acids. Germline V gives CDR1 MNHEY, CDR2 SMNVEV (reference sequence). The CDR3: CASSLVGTSGNNEQFF. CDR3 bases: TGTGCCAGCAGTTTGGTAGGGACTAGCGGAAACAATGAGCAGTTCTTC.

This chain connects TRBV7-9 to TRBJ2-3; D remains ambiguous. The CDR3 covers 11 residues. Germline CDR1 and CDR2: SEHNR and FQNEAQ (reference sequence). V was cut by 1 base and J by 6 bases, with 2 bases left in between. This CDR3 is CASSLVDTQYF. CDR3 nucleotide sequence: TGTGCCAGCAGCTTAGTTGATACGCAGTATTTT.

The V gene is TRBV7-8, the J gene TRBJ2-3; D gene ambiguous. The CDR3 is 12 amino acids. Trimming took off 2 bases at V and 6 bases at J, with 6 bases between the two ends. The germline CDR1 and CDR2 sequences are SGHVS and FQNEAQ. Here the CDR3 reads CASSLWQDTQYF. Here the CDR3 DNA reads TGTGCCAGCAGCTTATGGCAGGATACGCAGTATTTT.